This T cell receptor (beta chain) is from a study of vaccination effects on CD4 cells after COVID-19. Study-wide results and caveats: Healthy vaccinees showed cross-reactivity with common cold coronaviruses in only 1 of 255 vaccine-induced clones.

Viral peptide pools were used in the ViraFEST assay to expand antigen-specific CD4+ T cells, and sequencing came afterward. The authors isolated CD4+ T cells after nine to eleven days of culture. Recipients of the vaccine had no prior SARS-CoV-2 infection and negative nucleocapsid antibodies. Fresh IL-2-containing medium replaced half the medium on days 3 and 7. Looked up from germline, CDR1 is SGHTA and CDR2 is FQGNSA. Trimming stripped 7 bases from V and 0 bases from J, with 11 bases between. The CDR3 runs 14 residues. For this clone: Antigen: not known.

Assay used: immunoSEQ multiplex PCR; TCRdb lists only in-frame clones, some missing. The sample records around 63,000 clones, about 71% being singletons. The source of this sequence is a human donor who received a COVID-19 vaccine. This material consisted of CD4+ T cells from PBMCs cultured with HCoV-OC43 spike peptides, taken before COVID-19 vaccination. Subset in this sample: HCoV-OC43 spike overlapping peptide pool stimulation. The chain employs TRBV7-2 and TRBJ2-3; tentative D call: TRBD2 (5 bases). CDR3 in amino acids: CASNPRTSTDTQYF. CDR3 DNA sequence: TGTGCCAGCAATCCCAGGACTAGCACAGATACGCAGTATTTT.